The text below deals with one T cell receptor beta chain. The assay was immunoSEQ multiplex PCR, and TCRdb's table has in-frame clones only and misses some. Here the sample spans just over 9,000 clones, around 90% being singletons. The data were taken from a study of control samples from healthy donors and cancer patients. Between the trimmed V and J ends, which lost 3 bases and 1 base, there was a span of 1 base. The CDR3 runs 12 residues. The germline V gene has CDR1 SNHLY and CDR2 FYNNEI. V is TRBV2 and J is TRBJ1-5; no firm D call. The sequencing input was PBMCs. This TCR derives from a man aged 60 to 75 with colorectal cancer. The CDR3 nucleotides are TGTGCCAGCAGTGACAGCAATCAGCCCCAGCATTTT. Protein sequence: CASSDSNQPQHF.